The 18 T cell receptor beta chains below come from one sample, sequenced in a study of T-cell reconstitution after alpha-beta-depleted transplantation in children. Molecular barcoding with unique molecular identifiers was used for the TCRbeta library. TCRdb re-analysed the PCR reads in MiXCR, keeping a single row per CDR3 protein. The table records roughly 200,000 distinct CDR3 sequences, about 11% of them present only once. Sequencing was performed on PBMCs, taken before TCRalphabeta/CD19-depleted stem cell transplant. Every receptor here comes from a child less than two years old with acute myeloid leukemia, due to receive a stem cell transplant.

In its sample, this clonotype was seen many times. V and J are TRBV20-1 and TRBJ2-2; possible D gene TRBD1, 6 bases. CDR1 is DFQATT and CDR2 is SNEGSKA in the germline V gene (reference sequence). Deletions cut 4 bases from V and 0 bases from J, with 18 bases between. The CDR3 spans 17 residues. The CDR3 here is CSAIVLERGSNTGELFF. CDR3 DNA: TGCAGTGCTATAGTCCTTGAGAGGGGGTCGAACACCGGGGAGCTGTTTTTT.

V usage is TRBV7-9 and J usage is TRBJ2-1; perhaps TRBD2 as D (5 bases). Between the trimmed V and J ends, which lost 11 bases and 7 bases, there was a span of 15 bases. Germline V gene sequence: CDR1 SEHNR, CDR2 FQNEAQ (reference sequence). The CDR3 sequence is 12 residues long. In DNA, the CDR3 is TGTGCCGGGCAGGAGGCGTATAATGAGCAGTTCTTC. It is translated as CAGQEAYNEQFF.

The sample holds many counts of this clonotype. CDR3 region: CSARWGDFGGETQYF. DNA for the CDR3: TGCAGTGCCCGGTGGGGGGACTTCGGAGGAGAGACCCAGTACTTC. The chain has TRBV20-1 and TRBJ2-5; tentative D call: TRBD2 (6 bases). The CDR3 covers 15 residues. Germline-derived CDR1 and CDR2 are DFQATT and SNEGSKA (reference sequence). V was shortened by 6 bases and J by 4 bases, with 21 bases between the two germline ends.

This clonotype was found many times. The CDR3 spells CASSRRSSGRHTDTQYF. CDR3 coding DNA: TGTGCCAGCAGCCGCAGATCTAGCGGGAGGCACACAGATACGCAGTATTTT. The chain recombines TRBV27 with TRBJ2-3, with TRBD2 identical over 11 bases. The V and J ends lost 6 bases and 2 bases, in that order; junction bases with no gene match: 10. From germline, CDR1 is MNHEY and CDR2 SMNVEV (reference sequence). The CDR3 covers 17 residues.

This clonotype has a count of ten or more. V is TRBV7-2 and J is TRBJ2-1; 7 bases match TRBD2. The CDR3 is 14 amino acids. The germline V gene has CDR1 SGHTA and CDR2 FQGNSA. The V segment lost 4 bases and the J segment 3 bases; nucleotides outside the gene matches: 3. The CDR3 here is CASSSRDYYNEQFF. The CDR3 DNA is TGTGCCAGCAGCTCCAGGGACTACTACAATGAGCAGTTCTTC. Supplemented by reference TRBV7-2 and TRBJ2-1, the full variable domain reads GAGVSQSPSNKVTEKGKDVELRCDPISGHTALYWYRQSLGQGLEFLIYFQGNSAPDKSGLPSDRFSAERTGGSVSTLTIQRTQQEDSAVYLCASSSRDYYNEQFFGPGTRLTVL.

Concerning this clonotype itself: One end of the junction fails to match germline, which may point to a read error. The rearrangement uses TRBV24-1 and TRBJ1-4; a weak D match, TRBD1 (6 bases). The CDR3 is 16 residues long. CDR1 KGHDR and CDR2 SFDVKD come from the germline V gene. The CDR3 nucleotides read TGTGCCACCTGTGATTCTCTGGACAGCTTTAATGAACAACTGTTTTTT. The encoded protein is CATCDSLDSFNEQLFF.

The rearrangement uses TRBV7-8 and TRBJ2-7; D not certain. V lost 1 base and J 1 base, leaving 8 bases between the germline ends. Germline values: CDR1 SGHVS, CDR2 FQNEAQ. CDR3 length: 14 amino acids. The CDR3 DNA is TGTGCCAGCAGCTTAGTGAGAGTGTCCTACGAGCAGTACTTC. Encoded protein: CASSLVRVSYEQYF. Full variable domain (rest looked up from reference TRBV7-8 and TRBJ2-7): GAGVSQSPRYKVAKRGQDVALRCDPISGHVSLFWYQQALGQGPEFLTYFQNEAQLDKSGLPSDRFFAERPEGSVSTLKIQRTQQEDSAVYLCASSLVRVSYEQYFGPGTRLTVT.

This clonotype occurred many times. The V gene is TRBV5-1, the J gene TRBJ1-2; D unresolved. The germline V gene encodes CDR1 SGHRS and CDR2 YFSETQ. This CDR3 is built from 14 residues. Trimming removed 4 bases at V and 2 bases at J, with 12 bases between. This CDR3 reads CASSLSDGNYGYTF. CDR3 sequence (DNA): TGCGCCAGCAGCCTTTCGGACGGGAACTATGGCTACACCTTC.

There are many counts of this clonotype. This chain joins TRBV12-3 or TRBV12-4 and TRBJ2-2, with 8 bases fitting TRBD1. V trimming: 8 bases; J trimming: 1 base; junction bases outside the gene matches: 3. The CDR3 length is 14 residues. CDR3 in DNA: TGTGCCAGCTTGGACAGGGAGAACACCGGGGAGCTGTTTTTT. Amino acids: CASLDRENTGELFF.

In this sample, this clonotype turned up a few times. V and J are TRBV12-5 and TRBJ2-7; 8 nucleotides agree with TRBD1. CDR3 length: 16 amino acids. Unmatched junction bases numbered 4, after V lost 0 bases and J lost 0 bases. Germline V CDR1 and CDR2: LGHNT, FRNRAP. The CDR3 loop reads CASGLVRTGPSYEQYF. CDR3 nucleotides: TGTGCTAGTGGTTTGGTAAGGACAGGGCCCTCCTACGAGCAGTACTTC. Using reference TRBV12-5 and TRBJ2-7 for the parts outside the CDR3, the full variable domain is DARVTQTPRHKVTEMGQEVTMRCQPILGHNTVFWYRQTMMQGLELLAYFRNRAPLDDSGMPKDRFSAEMPDATLATLKIQPSEPRDSAVYFCASGLVRTGPSYEQYFGPGTRLTVT.

With respect to this clonotype: Given a much more abundant clone one base away, this may be a read error. The CDR3 coding sequence is TGTGCCAGCAGCTTGGGGGGGACTAGCGGGAGATTCCCCTACGAGCAGTACTTC. It translates to CASSLGGTSGRFPYEQYF. The chain uses TRBV11-1 and TRBJ2-7; 14 bases align to TRBD2. Germline assignment: CDR1 SGHAT and CDR2 FQDESV (reference sequence). With V trimmed by 3 bases and J by 2 bases, 9 bases remained unmatched. The CDR3 covers 18 residues.

This clonotype came up many times. V gene TRBV20-1 combines with J gene TRBJ2-1; D is undetermined. Trimming removed 3 bases from V and 6 bases from J, with 21 bases in between. Looked up from germline, CDR1 is DFQATT and CDR2 is SNEGSKA (reference sequence). This CDR3 is built from 16 residues. CDR3 amino acids: CSARNPASSNPNEQFF. CDR3 DNA: TGCAGTGCTAGGAACCCGGCCTCCTCAAACCCCAATGAGCAGTTCTTC.

The genes are TRBV20-1 and TRBJ2-2; D is ambiguous. V was cut by 2 bases and J by 6 bases, with 13 bases left in between. This CDR3 contains 14 residues. The germline gives CDR1 DFQATT, CDR2 SNEGSKA (reference sequence). The CDR3 DNA reads TGCAGTGCTAGACCCCGGTGGGCAGCCGGGGAGCTGTTTTTT. This codes for CSARPRWAAGELFF.

This clonotype was seen ten or more times. The rearrangement joins TRBV3-1 to TRBJ2-2, with 7 bases lining up with TRBD1. The V gene end was trimmed by 2 bases and the J gene end by 0 bases; junction bases not matched to a gene: 3. The CDR3 length is 16 residues. Germline V gene sequence: CDR1 LGHDT, CDR2 YNNKEL (reference sequence). The chain's CDR3 is CASSQHRGPNTGELFF. The DNA for the CDR3 is TGTGCCAGCAGCCAACATAGGGGGCCGAACACCGGGGAGCTGTTTTTT.

This clonotype was seen at least ten times. The CDR3 sequence is CASSFSRAYGYTF. In nucleotides, the CDR3 is TGCGCCAGCAGCTTTAGCAGGGCCTATGGCTACACCTTC. This chain links TRBV5-1 with TRBJ1-2; TRBD1 might be the D (5 bases). Trimming cost V 2 bases and J 4 bases, with 9 bases left between them. This CDR3 is 13 amino acids long. Germline lookup yields CDR1 SGHRS and CDR2 YFSETQ.

This clonotype occurred many times. The chain uses TRBV29-1 and TRBJ1-1, with TRBD1 matching over 7 bases. V dropped 7 bases and J dropped 6; count of bases not matched to a gene: 11. The germline CDR1 and CDR2 sequences are SQVTM and ANQGSEA. CDR3 size: 13 residues. The CDR3 loop reads CSDNRQGRSEAFF. CDR3 bases: TGCAGCGACAATCGACAGGGTCGGTCTGAAGCTTTCTTT. Full variable domain (missing parts from reference TRBV29-1 and TRBJ1-1): SAVISQKPSRDICQRGTSLTIQCQVDSQVTMMFWYRQQPGQSLTLIATANQGSEATYESGFVIDKFPISRPNLTFSTLTVSNMSPEDSSIYLCSDNRQGRSEAFFGQGTRLTVV.

This clonotype was found many times. This rearrangement joins TRBV12-5 to TRBJ2-1; D is tentatively TRBD1 or TRBD2 (5 bases each). Germline CDR1 is LGHNT and CDR2 is FRNRAP. The CDR3 runs to 17 residues. Trimming took 4 bases from V and 5 from J, leaving 21 bases between them. The CDR3 DNA follows: TGTGCTAGTGGTTCGTCCAAACAGGAGGTTTCCCACAATGAGCAGTTCTTC. Protein sequence: CASGSSKQEVSHNEQFF.

About this clonotype: A much larger clone lies a single base off, so this may be a read error. V usage is TRBV7-2 and J usage is TRBJ2-5; TRBD2 is a possible D gene (6 bases). V lost 3 bases to trimming and J lost 9 bases, with 17 bases between them. This CDR3 is 14 amino acids long. Germline lookup yields CDR1 SGHTA and CDR2 FQGNSA. CDR3 DNA: TGTGCCAGCAGCTTTGCGGGACGGCCCGGGCCCCAGTACTTC. This encodes CASSFAGRPGPQYF.